The 26 T cell receptor beta chains given below trace back to one sample, sequenced in a study of T cells in tumors and immune-related adverse events listed by TCRdb under 2021. The sample's treatment or condition label, in plain terms: nivolumab (PD-1 blockade) given before sampling. The library relied on the immunoSEQ multiplex PCR assay. In TCRdb, the immuneACCESS table is reduced to in-frame sequences with V and J assigned. These tables do not hold every clone; where another copy was compared, an unresolved V gene accounts for under half, and the others remain unexplained. Recorded for this sample are 9,900 or so clones; about nine tenths of them occurred a single time. More than 1.4% of the sample rests with the top ten. The specimen comprised lymph node tissue, sampled from a patient treated with anti-PD-1 therapy. The receptor set was obtained from a female donor with metastatic renal cell carcinoma.

The rearrangement joins TRBV2 to TRBJ1-2; no clear D. Germline V CDR1 and CDR2: SNHLY, FYNNEI. This CDR3 comprises 13 residues. Trimming cost V 2 bases and J 5 bases, with 9 bases left between them. The CDR3 is CASSEIGLYGYTF. The CDR3 DNA follows: TGTGCCAGCAGTGAAATAGGCTTGTATGGCTACACCTTC.

The rearrangement uses TRBV19 and TRBJ2-1; 8 positions agree with TRBD2. Germline V gene data show CDR1 as LNHDA and CDR2 as SQIVND (reference sequence). The CDR3 consists of 17 residues. V was pared by 4 bases and J by 7 bases, with 15 bases of the junction left unmatched. CDR3 bases: TGTGCCAGTAGTAAAAGCGAGGTCGTAGCGGGACCGAATGAGCAGTTCTTC. Translating it yields CASSKSEVVAGPNEQFF.

This clone was observed once. This chain connects TRBV2 to TRBJ1-2, with unresolved D. CDR3 size: 15 residues. Germline lookup yields CDR1 SNHLY and CDR2 FYNNEI. Trimming removed 1 base from V and 4 bases from J, with 13 bases in between. CDR3 nucleotide sequence: TGTGCCAGCAGTGAAGTTCCCGGTCCGGCCTATGGCTACACCTTC. Its translation: CASSEVPGPAYGYTF.

This chain joins TRBV7-2 and TRBJ2-3, with 10 bases matching TRBD1. Germline values: CDR1 SGHTA, CDR2 FQGNSA. This CDR3 is built from 15 residues. V lost 4 bases and J lost 6; bases outside the gene matches: 7. The CDR3 loop is CASSSGGQGLDTQYF. In nucleotides, the CDR3 is TGTGCCAGCAGCTCAGGGGGACAGGGGTTGGATACGCAGTATTTT.

J is TRBJ2-5 and V is TRBV9; 8 bases fit TRBD2. The length of the CDR3 is 15 residues. Trimming took 0 bases from V and 0 from J; bases not matched to a gene: 1. Germline V CDR1 and CDR2: SGDLS, YYNGEE. The chain's CDR3 is CASSVGRGDQETQYF. For the CDR3, the DNA is TGTGCCAGCAGCGTAGGGCGGGGGGACCAAGAGACCCAGTACTTC.

V usage is TRBV21-1 and J usage is TRBJ2-1; the D call of TRBD2 is as the table states it, not checked on the DNA. TRBV21-1 is annotated as a pseudogene. This CDR3 contains 16 residues. The DNA for the CDR3 is TGTGCCAGCAGCAAAGAGCGAAGAAGCTCCTACAATGAGCAGTTCTTC. Its protein product is CASSKERRSSYNEQFF.

This rearrangement joins TRBV7-2 to TRBJ1-5; no firm D call. The length of the CDR3 is 15 residues. CDR1 SGHTA and CDR2 FQGNSA come from the germline V gene. V lost 1 base and J lost 1, with 8 bases in between. CDR3 nucleotides: TGTGCCAGCAGCTTAGTGTCAGAGAGCAATCAGCCCCAGCATTTT. This codes for CASSLVSESNQPQHF.

This sequence joins TRBV19 and TRBJ2-7, with TRBD2 as a possible D gene (5 bases). V was pared by 5 bases and J by 6 bases, with 8 bases between. The CDR3 length is 11 residues. CDR1 and CDR2 from the germline V gene are LNHDA and SQIVND (reference sequence). CDR3 coding DNA: TGTGCCAGTAGTCAGGCGGGCGAGCAGTACTTC. This gives the protein CASSQAGEQYF.

The chain links TRBV2 to TRBJ2-1, with 8 positions matching TRBD2. Germline CDR1 SNHLY, CDR2 FYNNEI. After removal of 7 bases from V and 6 bases from J, the junction contained 14 bases not matched to a gene. CDR3 length: 16 amino acids. The CDR3 sequence: CASIRRSSGPTNEQFF. CDR3 DNA sequence: TGTGCCAGCATTAGAAGGTCTAGCGGGCCTACCAATGAGCAGTTCTTC.

J is TRBJ1-5 and V is TRBV6-7; D unresolved. TRBV6-7 is an ORF, and what it does is uncertain. The CDR3 consists of 14 residues. V was cut by 5 bases and J by 1 base, with 9 bases left in between. CDR3 sequence (DNA): TGTGCCAGCAGTACAAACCAGAGCAATCAGCCCCAGCATTTT. The encoded protein is CASSTNQSNQPQHF.

The V and J genes are TRBV7-9 and TRBJ2-3; maybe TRBD2 (5 bases). Germline CDR1 is SEHNR and CDR2 is FQNEAQ (reference sequence). Trimming took off 6 bases at V and 4 bases at J, with 11 bases between the two ends. The CDR3 is 13 residues long. The CDR3 region has the DNA TGTGCCAGCAGGTCGCCGGGGTCAGATACGCAGTATTTT. Translated: CASRSPGSDTQYF.

The chain has TRBV27 and TRBJ1-4, with D perhaps TRBD1 (5 bases). The V gene's germline CDR1 is MNHEY and CDR2 SMNVEV (reference sequence). Trimming shortened V by 9 bases and J by 0 bases, and 8 bases separated the two germline ends. The CDR3 has 13 amino acids. The chain's CDR3 is CASKGATNEKLFF. CDR3 coding DNA: TGTGCCAGTAAAGGGGCAACTAATGAAAAACTGTTTTTT.

This clone appeared once. The V gene is TRBV19, the J gene TRBJ1-2, with D perhaps matching TRBD1 (6 bases). This CDR3 has 14 amino acids. Trimming removed 0 bases from V and 4 bases from J, with 9 bases in between. Germline V gives CDR1 LNHDA, CDR2 SQIVND (reference sequence). CDR3 coding DNA: TGTGCCAGTAGTATAGAAACAGGGCCCTATGGCTACACCTTC. Residues: CASSIETGPYGYTF.

The chain carries TRBV6-4 and TRBJ2-1; D not resolved. The length of the CDR3 is 13 residues. Germline V gene sequence: CDR1 MRHNA, CDR2 SNTAGT. Trimming took 3 bases from V and 4 from J, leaving 7 bases between them. This chain's CDR3 is CASSELPYNEQFF. For the CDR3, the DNA is TGTGCCAGCAGTGAGCTGCCATACAATGAGCAGTTCTTC.

The chain combines TRBV5-4 with TRBJ1-2; the match to TRBD1 covers 8 bases. CDR3 length equals 15 residues. Germline loops: CDR1 SGHNT, CDR2 YYREEE (reference sequence). The V gene end was trimmed by 0 bases and the J gene end by 7 bases; junction bases not matched to a gene: 8. The CDR3 DNA reads as TGTGCCAGCAGCTTGGTGGGCAGGGGGCTGGGTGGCTACACCTTC. Protein sequence: CASSLVGRGLGGYTF.

The chain couples TRBV19 to TRBJ2-3, with D possibly TRBD2 on 5 matching bases. The germline V gene has CDR1 LNHDA and CDR2 SQIVND (reference sequence). V dropped 6 bases and J dropped 1 base, with 11 bases sitting between them. CDR3 length: 14 amino acids. The CDR3 region is CASSSEEGTDTQYF. The CDR3 DNA follows: TGTGCCAGTAGCTCGGAGGAGGGCACAGATACGCAGTATTTT.

The chain joins TRBV6-1 to TRBJ2-4, with 8 bases that match TRBD2. With V trimmed by 1 base and J by 9 bases, 14 bases remained unmatched. The CDR3 is 17 residues long. The germline gives CDR1 MNHNS, CDR2 SASEGT. CDR3 DNA: TGTGCCAGCAGTGAAGTGGTTAGCGGGGAGACAAGGGGCATTCAGTACTTC. Translation gives CASSEVVSGETRGIQYF.

V and J are TRBV4-2 and TRBJ1-1; no reliable D call. Germline loops: CDR1 LGHNA, CDR2 YNFKEQ. The CDR3 covers 15 residues. With 0 bases removed from V and 1 base from J, the gap between germline ends came to 9 bases. The CDR3 region is CASSQELNRNTEAFF. The DNA of the CDR3 is TGTGCCAGCAGCCAAGAATTAAACAGGAACACTGAAGCTTTCTTT.

This clone came up once. This sequence joins TRBV7-2 and TRBJ1-1; 7 bases are shared with TRBD1. CDR3 length: 13 residues. The V gene end was trimmed by 6 bases and the J gene end by 4 bases; junction bases not matched to a gene: 5. Germline V gene sequence: CDR1 SGHTA, CDR2 FQGNSA. The CDR3 bases are TGTGCCAGCAGACAAGGGGGCGGCACTGAAGCTTTCTTT. Translation gives CASRQGGGTEAFF. The whole variable domain, remainder taken from reference TRBV7-2 and TRBJ1-1, is GAGVSQSPSNKVTEKGKDVELRCDPISGHTALYWYRQSLGQGLEFLIYFQGNSAPDKSGLPSDRFSAERTGGSVSTLTIQRTQQEDSAVYLCASRQGGGTEAFFGQGTRLTVV.

The gene calls are TRBV19 and TRBJ1-2; D may be TRBD1 (6 bases). Germline CDR1 LNHDA, CDR2 SQIVND (reference sequence). Trimming cost V 2 bases and J 5 bases, with 15 bases left between them. This CDR3 region has 15 residues. This chain's CDR3 is CASSIRTDSRYGYTF. DNA for the CDR3: TGTGCCAGTAGTATACGGACAGACTCTCGTTATGGCTACACCTTC.

V and J are TRBV9 and TRBJ2-1; D is uncertain. V was cut by 2 bases and J by 2 bases, with 8 bases left in between. Germline-derived CDR1 and CDR2 are SGDLS and YYNGEE. The CDR3 runs to 14 residues. CDR3 region: CASSVGSTYNEQFF. CDR3 coding DNA: TGTGCCAGCAGCGTCGGCAGTACCTACAATGAGCAGTTCTTC.

This chain connects TRBV6-6 to TRBJ1-6; a weak D match, TRBD1 (5 bases). The CDR3 contains 15 residues. CDR1 MNHNY and CDR2 SVGAGI come from the germline V gene (reference sequence). Trimming shortened V by 6 bases and J by 8 bases, and 17 bases separated the two germline ends. The CDR3 DNA follows: TGTGCCAGCAGCCCCGTGGGACGGGTCGATTCACCCCTCCACTTT. Residues: CASSPVGRVDSPLHF.

The chain uses TRBV14 and TRBJ2-6; no clear D. The CDR3 totals 15 residues. The germline V and J ends were trimmed by 1 base and 0 bases, with 4 bases remaining between them. CDR1 is SGHDN, CDR2 FVKESK, per germline. The CDR3 reads CASSQGLSGANVLTF. Here the CDR3 DNA reads TGTGCCAGCAGCCAAGGTCTCTCTGGGGCCAACGTCCTGACTTTC.

The chain combines TRBV5-6 with TRBJ2-5; 8 bases map to TRBD1. Per germline, CDR1 SGHDT and CDR2 YYEEEE. The ends lost 1 base at V and 2 bases at J; junction bases unmatched: 4. CDR3 length: 15 residues. The CDR3 DNA reads TGTGCCAGCAGCTTGTTAGGGACAGGACAAGAGACCCAGTACTTC. This codes for CASSLLGTGQETQYF.

The CDR3 DNA is TGTGCCAGTCACTCGAGTCCTAGGGGCGAGCAGTACTTC. As protein: CASHSSPRGEQYF. This chain connects TRBV2 to TRBJ2-7; D might be TRBD1 (5 bases). Trimming left V 9 bases short and J 6 bases short, with 18 bases between. This CDR3 has 13 residues. CDR1 is SNHLY, CDR2 FYNNEI, per germline.

V and J are TRBV19 and TRBJ1-1; D is possibly TRBD1 (6 bases). Germline values: CDR1 LNHDA, CDR2 SQIVND (reference sequence). This CDR3 region has 14 residues. Trimming took off 3 bases at V and 5 bases at J, with 13 bases between the two ends. The CDR3 protein is CASSIITGSTEAFF. As DNA, the CDR3 is TGTGCCAGTAGTATTATCACAGGGAGTACTGAAGCTTTCTTT. Full variable domain (rest looked up from reference TRBV19 and TRBJ1-1): DGGITQSPKYLFRKEGQNVTLSCEQNLNHDAMYWYRQDPGQGLRLIYYSQIVNDFQKGDIAEGYSVSREKKESFPLTVTSAQKNPTAFYLCASSIITGSTEAFFGQGTRLTVV.